This T cell receptor (beta chain) was found in a study of blood T cell repertoires in COVID-19. In the study overall: Sites across the United States, Italy and Spain contributed samples from acute and convalescent COVID-19. Sources were T cells, B-cell-depleted T cells, or PBMCs; the material itself was cDNA or gDNA.

The CDR3 runs to 16 residues. Trimming stripped 2 bases from V and 3 bases from J, with 13 bases between. Germline V gene data show CDR1 as SGHTA and CDR2 as FQGNSA. In the authors' workflow: Amplification of reference gene primers was used by the study to estimate nucleated cell counts. Produced via immunoSEQ multiplex PCR; TCRdb's table is partial and in-frame only. D and trimming come from the DNA, and the V and J calls and clone size come from that table. The sample holds about 55,000 clones, approximately 80% seen once. The V call is TRBV7-2, the J call TRBJ1-4; maybe TRBD1 (5 bases). The clonotype originates from a human donor in a cohort sampled during active or convalescent COVID-19. Sequencing was done on a sample of peripheral blood. The CDR3 region is CASSLLSGGANEKLFF. The DNA for the CDR3 is TGTGCCAGCAGCTTACTATCGGGGGGGGCTAATGAAAAACTGTTTTTT.